This T cell receptor (beta chain) was sequenced in a study of molecular identifiers for immune sequencing clone quantification. Study observations and caveats: Clones above 20 RNA copies contained over 97% of effector molecules and under 1% of naive molecules.

Sorted cell numbers of 20,000 to 1,000,000, with 10%, 30% or 50% RNA, served as input for naive CD8 libraries. This clonotype turned up a few times. What it binds is unknown. This CDR3 is built from 14 residues. Trimming took 10 bases from V and 7 from J; bases not matched to a gene: 13. Both previously described methods and listed TCR primers were employed to make bulk TCR libraries. One entry per CDR3 protein, called by TCRdb with MiXCR from the PCR reads. Here the sample spans some 580,000 distinct CDR3 sequences, approximately 24% being singletons. The sequencing sample was made of naive CD8+ T cells from blood, with Jurkat cell RNA spiked in. Subset denoted: FACS-sorted CD8+CD4-CCR7+CD45RA+ naive T cells. The V call is TRBV12-3 or TRBV12-4, the J call TRBJ2-1, with 7 bases fitting TRBD1. The receptor was derived from a human donor in good health. Some libraries in this study had Jurkat cell RNA spiked in. Here the CDR3 reads CAILGGGGINEQFF. DNA of the CDR3: TGTGCCATCCTAGGGGGCGGTGGAATTAATGAGCAGTTCTTC.